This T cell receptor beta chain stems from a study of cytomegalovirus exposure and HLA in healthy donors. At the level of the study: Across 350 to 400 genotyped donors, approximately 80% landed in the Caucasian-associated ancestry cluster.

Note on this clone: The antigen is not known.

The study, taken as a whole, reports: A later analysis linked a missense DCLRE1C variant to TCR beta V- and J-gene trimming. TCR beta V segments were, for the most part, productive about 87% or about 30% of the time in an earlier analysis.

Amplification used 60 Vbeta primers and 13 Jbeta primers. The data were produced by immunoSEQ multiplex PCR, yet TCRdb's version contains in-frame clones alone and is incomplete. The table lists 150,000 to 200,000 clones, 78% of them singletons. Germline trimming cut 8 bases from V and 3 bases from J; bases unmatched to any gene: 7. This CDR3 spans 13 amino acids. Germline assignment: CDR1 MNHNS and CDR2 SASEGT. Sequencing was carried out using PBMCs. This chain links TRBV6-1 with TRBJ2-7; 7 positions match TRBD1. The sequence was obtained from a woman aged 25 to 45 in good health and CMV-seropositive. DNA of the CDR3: TGTGCCAGCGACCGGGACAGCTACTACGAGCAGTACTTC. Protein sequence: CASDRDSYYEQYF.